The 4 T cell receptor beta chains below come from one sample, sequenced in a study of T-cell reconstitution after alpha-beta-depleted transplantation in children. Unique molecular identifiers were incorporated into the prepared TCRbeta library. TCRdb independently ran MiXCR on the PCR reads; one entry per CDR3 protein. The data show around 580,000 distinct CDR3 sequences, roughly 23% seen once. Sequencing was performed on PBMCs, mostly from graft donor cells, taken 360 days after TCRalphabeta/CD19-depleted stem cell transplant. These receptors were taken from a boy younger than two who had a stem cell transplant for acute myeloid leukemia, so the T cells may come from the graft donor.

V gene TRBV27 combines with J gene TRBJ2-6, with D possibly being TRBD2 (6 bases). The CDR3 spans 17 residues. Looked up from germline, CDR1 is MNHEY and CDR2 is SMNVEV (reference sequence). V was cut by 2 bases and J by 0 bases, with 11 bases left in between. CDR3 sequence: CASSLIGDFSGANVLTF. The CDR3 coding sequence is TGTGCCAGCAGTTTAATAGGGGACTTCTCTGGGGCCAACGTCCTGACTTTC.

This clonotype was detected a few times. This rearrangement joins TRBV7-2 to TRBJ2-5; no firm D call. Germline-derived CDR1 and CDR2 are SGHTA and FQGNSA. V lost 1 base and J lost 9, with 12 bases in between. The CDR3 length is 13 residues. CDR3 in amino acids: CASSLGPARPQYF. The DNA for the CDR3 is TGTGCCAGCAGCTTAGGCCCCGCTAGGCCCCAGTACTTC.

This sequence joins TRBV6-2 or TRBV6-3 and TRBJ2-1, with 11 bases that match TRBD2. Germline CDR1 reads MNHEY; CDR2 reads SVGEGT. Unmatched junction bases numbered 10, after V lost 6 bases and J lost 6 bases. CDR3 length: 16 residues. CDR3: CASRDSGGAWANEQFF. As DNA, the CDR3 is TGTGCCAGCAGGGATAGCGGGGGGGCTTGGGCCAATGAGCAGTTCTTC.

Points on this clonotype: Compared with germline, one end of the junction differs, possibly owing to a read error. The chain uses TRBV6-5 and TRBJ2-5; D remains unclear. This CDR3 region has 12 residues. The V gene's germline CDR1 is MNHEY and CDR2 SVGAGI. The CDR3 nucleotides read TGTGCCAGCAGTTACTCGAGTGGGTTTTTGCGCTTC. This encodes CASSYSSGFLRF.